This TCR beta chain stems from a study of early T cells in non-severe SARS-CoV-2 infection. As for the study in general: Alpha and beta chains were unpaired, from unsorted whole-blood bulk RNA.

This clonotype occurred many times. Trimming stripped 2 bases from V and 12 bases from J, with 8 bases between. CDR1 SQVTM and CDR2 ANQGSEA come from the germline V gene. There are 10 residues in the CDR3. TCRdb ran MiXCR on the 5' RACE reads and lists one entry per CDR3 protein. The profile covers about 58,000 distinct CDR3 sequences, with roughly 13% appearing a single time and more than 8.5% taken by the ten largest. The receptor comes from an adult who was a healthcare worker with PCR-confirmed SARS-CoV-2 infection or an uninfected control (not recorded which). Material for sequencing was whole blood. V gene TRBV29-1 combines with J gene TRBJ2-1, with D tentatively TRBD2 (6 bases). CDR3 in amino acids: CSVEKAGQFF. CDR3 nucleotide sequence: TGCAGCGTTGAAAAAGCGGGGCAGTTCTTC.